The 17 T cell receptor beta chains below all came from one sample that was sequenced in a study of shared T cell receptors in the human thymus. Generated by immunoSEQ multiplex PCR, the TCRdb table keeps only in-frame clones and is missing some. The table records about 730,000 clones, roughly 85% of them present only once. This same sample was also taken into another study, of human thymus T cells.

The sequencing sample was made of thymocytes. These receptors came from a girl under three years old with a congenital heart defect.

The genes are TRBV10-3 and TRBJ1-5, with 11 positions matching TRBD1. V was pared by 0 bases and J by 2 bases, with 9 bases of the junction left unmatched. The germline CDR1 and CDR2 sequences are ENHRY and SYGVKD. The CDR3 is 19 residues long. The CDR3 DNA is TGTGCCATCAGTGAGTCTCTCGGGACAGGGGGTTCGGGCAATCAGCCCCAGCATTTT. The encoded protein is CAISESLGTGGSGNQPQHF.

This chain connects TRBV6-6 to TRBJ2-3; the D gene is possibly TRBD1 (6 bases). Trimming took 2 bases from V and 5 from J, leaving 8 bases between them. The germline gives CDR1 MNHNY, CDR2 SVGAGI (reference sequence). The CDR3 contains 13 residues. The CDR3 DNA follows: TGTGCCAGCAGTTACCCGGACAGAGATACGCAGTATTTT. Protein: CASSYPDRDTQYF.

The chain couples TRBV29-1 to TRBJ2-5; D remains unclear. The V end lost 2 bases, the J end lost 5 bases, and 6 bases lay between the germline ends. The length of the CDR3 is 11 residues. Per the germline V gene, CDR1 is SQVTM and CDR2 is ANQGSEA. CDR3 nucleotides: TGCAGCGTTGAACGGTGGGAGACCCAGTACTTC. It specifies CSVERWETQYF. The complete variable domain, with remaining parts taken from reference TRBV29-1 and TRBJ2-5, reads SAVISQKPSRDICQRGTSLTIQCQVDSQVTMMFWYRQQPGQSLTLIATANQGSEATYESGFVIDKFPISRPNLTFSTLTVSNMSPEDSSIYLCSVERWETQYFGPGTRLLVL.

This chain connects TRBV4-1 to TRBJ2-1; 10 bases line up with TRBD2. V dropped 3 bases and J dropped 2; count of bases not matched to a gene: 4. The length of the CDR3 is 16 residues. Germline CDR1 reads MGHRA; CDR2 reads YSYEKL. The CDR3 reads CASSHVLAGAYNEQFF. CDR3 nucleotide sequence: TGCGCCAGCAGCCACGTGCTAGCGGGGGCCTACAATGAGCAGTTCTTC.

The J gene is TRBJ1-1, the V gene TRBV5-1; a possible D gene is TRBD1 (5 bases). The V end was cut by 4 bases, the J end by 0 bases, with 13 bases between. The CDR3 runs to 15 residues. Germline values: CDR1 SGHRS, CDR2 YFSETQ. This CDR3 is CASSPIGQLNTEAFF. CDR3 coding DNA: TGCGCCAGCAGCCCGATAGGACAATTGAACACTGAAGCTTTCTTT.

The chain carries TRBV6-5 and TRBJ2-2; D is uncertain. The CDR3 length is 14 residues. With 1 base removed from V and 5 bases from J, the gap between germline ends came to 8 bases. Germline lookup yields CDR1 MNHEY and CDR2 SVGAGI. CDR3 residues: CASSYLSFTGELFF. The CDR3 DNA reads as TGTGCCAGCAGTTACTTAAGCTTTACCGGGGAGCTGTTTTTT.

The chain recombines TRBV27 with TRBJ2-7, with TRBD1 matching over 7 bases. There are 14 residues in the CDR3. After removal of 5 bases from V and 2 bases from J, the junction contained 6 bases not matched to a gene. The germline CDR1 and CDR2 sequences are MNHEY and SMNVEV (reference sequence). The CDR3 nucleotides are TGTGCCAGCAGTCCGCGACAGGGCACCTACGAGCAGTACTTC. This codes for CASSPRQGTYEQYF.

The V call is TRBV7-3, the J call TRBJ1-1, with 10 nucleotides matching TRBD1. This CDR3 region has 18 residues. V lost 6 bases, J lost 3 bases, and 16 bases stayed unmatched. Germline values: CDR1 SGHTA, CDR2 FQGTGA. The CDR3 here is CASSPTGQGLDSYTEAFF. CDR3 coding DNA: TGTGCCAGCAGTCCGACGGGACAGGGGTTGGACTCTTACACTGAAGCTTTCTTT.

This chain links TRBV5-6 with TRBJ1-3; a possible D gene is TRBD1 (6 bases). Between the trimmed V and J ends, which lost 4 bases and 0 bases, there was a span of 14 bases. Looked up from germline, CDR1 is SGHDT and CDR2 is YYEEEE. The CDR3 length is 16 residues. This chain's CDR3 is CASSRGQSLSGNTIYF. The CDR3 coding sequence is TGTGCCAGCAGCCGTGGACAGAGTCTCTCTGGAAACACCATATATTTT.

The chain has TRBV30 and TRBJ2-5; no reliable D call. The CDR3 extends over 14 amino acids. Germline CDR1 reads GTSNPN; CDR2 reads SVGIG (reference sequence). Trimming cost V 2 bases and J 2 bases, with 12 bases left between them. The CDR3 DNA reads TGTGCCTGGAGTATCCAGGTCATACAAGAGACCCAGTACTTC. This codes for CAWSIQVIQETQYF.

The chain couples TRBV19 to TRBJ1-5, with D perhaps TRBD1 (6 bases). The V gene's germline CDR1 is LNHDA and CDR2 SQIVND (reference sequence). This CDR3 contains 15 residues. Trimming took off 10 bases at V and 5 bases at J, with 21 bases between the two ends. The CDR3 coding sequence is TGTGCCACCCAGGGGTTTGGGCCGACCGATCAGCCCCAGCATTTT. It encodes CATQGFGPTDQPQHF.

The rearrangement links TRBV6-1 to TRBJ2-5; unclear D gene. CDR3 length: 12 residues. In germline, CDR1 is MNHNS, CDR2 SASEGT. Deletions cut 9 bases from V and 4 bases from J, with 12 bases between. CDR3 loop: CASLRLGETQYF. CDR3 nucleotides: TGTGCCAGTTTGAGGTTGGGAGAGACCCAGTACTTC.

The chain links TRBV15 to TRBJ1-1; unclear D gene. Germline assignment: CDR1 LNHNV and CDR2 YYDKDF (reference sequence). Trimming removed 2 bases at V and 1 base at J, with 8 bases between. This CDR3 is built from 14 residues. This CDR3 is CATSRKRGNTEAFF. The CDR3 DNA follows: TGTGCCACCAGCAGAAAAAGAGGGAACACTGAAGCTTTCTTT.

The CDR3 sequence: CASSQGKLVRIGGYTF. The CDR3 DNA sequence: TGCGCCAGCAGCCAAGGAAAACTAGTAAGAATAGGCGGCTACACCTTC. The V gene is TRBV4-3, the J gene TRBJ1-2, with D hard to call. Trimming cost V 1 base and J 8 bases, with 20 bases left between them. In germline, CDR1 is LGHNA, CDR2 YSLEER. This CDR3 spans 16 amino acids.

The chain joins TRBV2 to TRBJ2-1, with 9 bases lining up with TRBD2. The J segment lost 4 bases and the V segment lost 7 bases, leaving 11 bases of the junction unmatched. Germline V lookup: CDR1 SNHLY, CDR2 FYNNEI. This CDR3 is built from 16 residues. The CDR3, as DNA: TGTGCCAGCACAAAACGCCCTAGCGGGGATTACAATGAGCAGTTCTTC. This codes for CASTKRPSGDYNEQFF.

The rearrangement uses TRBV6-4 and TRBJ2-3, with a weak D call TRBD2 (6 bases). Germline lookup yields CDR1 MRHNA and CDR2 SNTAGT. The germline V and J ends were trimmed by 6 bases and 2 bases, with 9 bases remaining between them. There are 13 residues in the CDR3. The CDR3 loop is CASSREITDTQYF. The CDR3 DNA reads TGTGCCAGCAGCCGGGAGATCACAGATACGCAGTATTTT.

This sequence joins TRBV2 and TRBJ2-1; 8 nucleotides match TRBD2. Trimming cost V 6 bases and J 7 bases; bases outside gene matches: 11. From germline, CDR1 is SNHLY and CDR2 FYNNEI. The CDR3 length is 15 residues. The chain's CDR3 is CASSATGGRWNEQFF. The CDR3 bases are TGTGCCAGCAGCGCGACGGGGGGGCGATGGAATGAGCAGTTCTTC.